The clone carrying this T cell receptor (beta chain) was found many times. The data are from a study of neurological immune-mediated disorders. TCRdb re-called the 5' RACE reads through MiXCR, storing one row per CDR3 protein. This table holds fewer than 60,000 distinct CDR3 sequences, 10% found once. This CDR3 has 15 residues. Germline assignment: CDR1 MDHEN and CDR2 SYDVKM. The junction had 8 bases not matched to a gene; V was cut back by 3 bases and J by 7 bases. The chain couples TRBV28 to TRBJ2-1; 8 positions match TRBD1. The source of this sequence is a man between 65 and 79 years old with HTLV-1-associated myelopathy (HAM/TSP). Sequenced input: PBMCs. CDR3 sequence (DNA): TGTGCCAGCAGTTTCATCGGACAGGGAGTAAATGAGCAGTTCTTC. Translating gives CASSFIGQGVNEQFF. Together with reference TRBV28 and TRBJ2-1, the CDR3 gives the full variable domain: DVKVTQSSRYLVKRTGEKVFLECVQDMDHENMFWYRQDPGLGLRLIYFSYDVKMKEKGDIPEGYSVSREKKERFSLILESASTNQTSMYLCASSFIGQGVNEQFFGPGTRLTVL.